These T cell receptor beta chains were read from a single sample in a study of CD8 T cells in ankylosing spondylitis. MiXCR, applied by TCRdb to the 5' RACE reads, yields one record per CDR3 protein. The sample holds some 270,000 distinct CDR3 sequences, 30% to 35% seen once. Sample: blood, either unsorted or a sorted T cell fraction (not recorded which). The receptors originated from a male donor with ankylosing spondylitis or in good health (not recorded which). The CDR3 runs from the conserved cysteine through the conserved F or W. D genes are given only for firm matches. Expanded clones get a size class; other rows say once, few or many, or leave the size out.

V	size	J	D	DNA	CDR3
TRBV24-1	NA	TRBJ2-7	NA	TGTGCCACCAGTGATACGACGTCACCCGCGCGCGAGCAGTACTTC	CATSDTTSPAREQYF
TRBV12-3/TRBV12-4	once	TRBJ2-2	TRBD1	TGTGCCAGCAGCCGGACAGGGATCGGGAACACCGGGGAGCTGTTTTTT	CASSRTGIGNTGELFF
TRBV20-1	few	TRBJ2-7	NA	TGCAGTGCTGCGAAGATCGACGAGCAGTACTTC	CSAAKIDEQYF
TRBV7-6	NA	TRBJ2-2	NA	TGTGCCAGCAGCGCTGGCCGACCATTTTCACTCAACACCGGGGAGCTGTTTTTT	CASSAGRPFSLNTGELFF
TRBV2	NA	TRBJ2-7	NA	TGTGCCAGCGCGTCCCGCCTCTACGAGCAGTACTTC	CASASRLYEQYF
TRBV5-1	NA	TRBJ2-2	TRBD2	TGCGCCAGCAGCTGGGCCGGGGGGATCGGCACCGGGGAGCTGTTTTTT	CASSWAGGIGTGELFF
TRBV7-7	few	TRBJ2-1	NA	TGTGCCAGCAGCTCTGACTCTAATCCTGAGGATGAGCAGTTCTTC	CASSSDSNPEDEQFF
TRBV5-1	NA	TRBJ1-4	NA	TGCGCCAGCAGCTTGGCCGGGCAGACGAATGAAAAACTGTTTTTT	CASSLAGQTNEKLFF
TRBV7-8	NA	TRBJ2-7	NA	TGTGCCAGCAGCTTTGACTACGAGCAGTACTTC	CASSFDYEQYF
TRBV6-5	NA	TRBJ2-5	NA	TGTGCCAGCGGAGAGAAAGAGACCCAGTACTTC	CASGEKETQYF
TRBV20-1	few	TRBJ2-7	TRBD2	TGCAGTGCTAGAGATCAAGCTAGCGGGGACTACGAGCAGTACTTC	CSARDQASGDYEQYF
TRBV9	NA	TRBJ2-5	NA	TGTGCCAGCAGCGTAGCGCACGATGGGGAGACCCAGTACTTC	CASSVAHDGETQYF
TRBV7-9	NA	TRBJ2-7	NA	TGTGCCAGCAGCCTACTAGGGCAGGGATACGGCGAGCAGTACTTC	CASSLLGQGYGEQYF
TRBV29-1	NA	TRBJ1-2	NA	TGCAGCGGGCGGTCAGACGAGGACTGGAACTATGGCTACACCTTC	CSGRSDEDWNYGYTF
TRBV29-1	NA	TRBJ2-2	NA	TGCAGCGTTGAGGGTAGTCCCGGGGAGCTGTTTTTT	CSVEGSPGELFF
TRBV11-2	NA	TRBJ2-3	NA	TGTGCCAGCAGCCCAATCCGGGGGGCGATAGATACGCAGTATTTT	CASSPIRGAIDTQYF
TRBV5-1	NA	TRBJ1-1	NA	TGCGCCAGCAGCTTGGTCGGGGGCGGGGACACTGAAGCTTTCTTT	CASSLVGGGDTEAFF
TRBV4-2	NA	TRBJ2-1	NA	TGTGCCAGCAGCCAAGATTACGGGGGGCCTGAGCAGTTCTTC	CASSQDYGGPEQFF
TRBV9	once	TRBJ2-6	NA	TGTGCCAGCAGCGTGGGGAGGGGGCGCCTAGGTGGGGCCAACGTCCTGACTTTC	CASSVGRGRLGGANVLTF
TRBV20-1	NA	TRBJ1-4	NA	TGCAGTGCTAGAGATTCTGGCAGGAGTAATGAAAAACTGTTTTTT	CSARDSGRSNEKLFF
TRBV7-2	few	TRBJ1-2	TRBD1	TGTGCCAGCAGCCGGGACAGTAACTATGGCTACACCTTC	CASSRDSNYGYTF
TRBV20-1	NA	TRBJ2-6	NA	TGCAGTGCGAAAGGCAGGGCTGGGGCCAACGTCCTGACTTTC	CSAKGRAGANVLTF
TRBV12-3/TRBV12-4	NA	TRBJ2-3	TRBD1	TGTGCCAGTTCGGGACAGGACAACACAGATACGCAGTATTTT	CASSGQDNTDTQYF
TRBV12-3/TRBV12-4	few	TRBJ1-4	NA	TGTGCCAGCAGCACCCACGGCGCAAAACTGTTTTTT	CASSTHGAKLFF
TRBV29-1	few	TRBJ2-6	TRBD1	TGCAGCGTTGCCTTGGGACAGGGTTACTCTGGGGCCAACGTCCTGACTTTC	CSVALGQGYSGANVLTF
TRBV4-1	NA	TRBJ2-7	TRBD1	TGCGCCAGCAGCCAAAAGGGGGCTCCGGGACAGGGAATCTACGAGCAGTACTTC	CASSQKGAPGQGIYEQYF
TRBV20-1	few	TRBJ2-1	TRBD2	TGCAGTGCTAGAGATCAGACTAGCTTACGTCATGAGCAGTTCTTC	CSARDQTSLRHEQFF
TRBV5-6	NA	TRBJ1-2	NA	TGTGCCAGCAGCTTACGGGATGACGGCGTCTATGGCTACACCTTC	CASSLRDDGVYGYTF
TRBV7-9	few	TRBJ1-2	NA	TGTGCCAGCAGCGTGGACAGTAACTATGGCTACACCTTC	CASSVDSNYGYTF
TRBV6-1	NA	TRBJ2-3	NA	TGTGCCAGCAGTGAACGGGGCGCAGAGGCAGATACGCAGTATTTT	CASSERGAEADTQYF
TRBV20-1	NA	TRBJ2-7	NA	TGCAGTGCTAGTATGGGGCGTCCCTTATACGAGCAGTACTTC	CSASMGRPLYEQYF
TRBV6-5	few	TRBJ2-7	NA	TGTGCCAGCAGTTACTCGGCCTGGGACCCCTACGAGCAGTACTTC	CASSYSAWDPYEQYF
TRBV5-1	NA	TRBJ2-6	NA	TGCGCCAGCAGCGTCACTTCTGGGGCCAACGTCCTGACTTTC	CASSVTSGANVLTF
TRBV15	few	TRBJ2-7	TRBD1	TGTGCCACCAGCAGAGATAGGGGACAGGGTACCTACGAGCAGTACTTC	CATSRDRGQGTYEQYF
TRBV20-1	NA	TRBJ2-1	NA	TGCGTATGTCTATCGACGAACAATGAGCAGTTCTTC	CVCLSTNNEQFF
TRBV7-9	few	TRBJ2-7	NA	TGTGCCAGCAGCTTAGAGGTTCCAAGACGGCCCTACGAGCAGTACTTC	CASSLEVPRRPYEQYF
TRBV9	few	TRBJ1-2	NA	TGTGCCAGCAGCGTTTCTGGTAACTATGGCTACACCTTC	CASSVSGNYGYTF
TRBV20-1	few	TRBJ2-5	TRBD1	TGCAGTGCCGAAACAGGGGCAGGGGAGACCCAGTACTTC	CSAETGAGETQYF
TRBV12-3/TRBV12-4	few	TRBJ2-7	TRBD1	TGTGCCAGCACCCCCGGGACAGGGTTTTACGAGCAGTACTTC	CASTPGTGFYEQYF
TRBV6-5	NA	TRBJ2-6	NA	TGTGCCAGCAGTTACTCGATGGCCGCAGGGCCTGGGGCCAACGTCCTGACTTTC	CASSYSMAAGPGANVLTF
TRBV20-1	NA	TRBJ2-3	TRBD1	TGCAGTGCCCCGCCTGGGACAGGGCAAGATACGCAGTATTTT	CSAPPGTGQDTQYF
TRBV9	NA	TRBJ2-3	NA	TGTGCCAGCAGCGTAGGGCGGGGTGGCACAGATACGCAGTATTTT	CASSVGRGGTDTQYF
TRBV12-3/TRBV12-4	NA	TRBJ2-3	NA	TGTGCCAGCAGTCGTCTTCCCGTAGATACGCAGTATTTT	CASSRLPVDTQYF
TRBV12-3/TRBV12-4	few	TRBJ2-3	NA	TGTGCCAGCATAACTACGGACAGGCGCGGGAATACGCAGTATTTT	CASITTDRRGNTQYF
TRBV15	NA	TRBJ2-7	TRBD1	TGTGCCACCAGCAACAGGGGGACTTTCTACGAGCAGTACTTC	CATSNRGTFYEQYF
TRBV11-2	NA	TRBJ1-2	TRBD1	TGTGCCAGCAGCTTAGATCTAATTGGGACAGTAGGCGGCTACACCTTC	CASSLDLIGTVGGYTF